A single sample gave rise to the 30 T cell receptor beta chains below, sequenced in a study of cytomegalovirus exposure and HLA in healthy donors (dated by TCRdb to the late 2010s). Library preparation employed the immunoSEQ multiplex PCR assay. For the multiplex PCR, a mixture combining 60 forward primers for TCR Vbeta segments and 13 reverse primers for TCR Jbeta segments was used. Entries here come from immuneACCESS through TCRdb and include only in-frame sequences with V and J called. Some clones fail to appear in such tables; in the studies checked, an unresolved V gene covers under half of the shortfall, and the cause of the remainder is unknown. The sample includes some 130,000 clones, with more than 60% observed a single time. Approximately 1.6% of the sample is held by the ten biggest clonotypes. Sequencing was performed on PBMCs. These receptors originate from a woman aged 18-29 years in good health and CMV-seronegative.

The rearrangement joins TRBV5-1 to TRBJ2-3, with 11 bases that match TRBD1. The length of the CDR3 is 16 residues. Germline CDR1 reads SGHRS; CDR2 reads YFSETQ. Trimming removed 3 bases from V and 1 base from J; junction bases left unmatched: 4. The CDR3 nucleotides read TGCGCCAGCAGCTCCTGGACAGGGGGCGGCACAGATACGCAGTATTTT. Protein product: CASSSWTGGGTDTQYF.

This clone was seen only once. The chain carries TRBV1 and TRBJ2-7; the listed D gene, TRBD1, was not tested against the DNA. TRBV1 corresponds to a pseudogene. The CDR3 is 20 residues long. The CDR3 region has the DNA TGCACCAACAGCCAAGACCGGAATTCCGGCCGGACAGGCCGACTAATCGAGCAGTACTTC. This gives the protein CTNSQDRNSGRTGRLIEQYF.

The chain uses TRBV6-1 and TRBJ2-1; 11 bases are a match to TRBD2. V shed 7 bases and J 2 bases; nucleotides not matched to a gene: 4. CDR1 MNHNS and CDR2 SASEGT come from the germline V gene. This CDR3 comprises 15 residues. The CDR3 loop reads CASKLAGAAYNEQFF. CDR3 in DNA: TGTGCCAGCAAACTAGCGGGAGCGGCCTACAATGAGCAGTTCTTC.

Only one count was recorded for this clone. The CDR3 spells CAISEPGVRADTQYF. The DNA for the CDR3 is TGTGCCATCAGTGAACCGGGAGTGCGGGCAGATACGCAGTATTTT. The genes are TRBV10-3 and TRBJ2-3, with D possibly being TRBD2 (6 bases). In germline, CDR1 is ENHRY, CDR2 SYGVKD. The V and J ends lost 3 bases and 4 bases respectively, with 14 bases between them. The CDR3 is made up of 15 amino acids.

This clone occurred a few times. The chain joins TRBV25-1 to TRBJ2-3; D unresolved. V lost 0 bases and J 0 bases, leaving 4 bases between the germline ends. This CDR3 is built from 14 residues. Germline V gene data show CDR1 as MGHDK and CDR2 as SYGVNS. The CDR3 region has the DNA TGTGCCAGCAGTGAATACAGGAGCACAGATACGCAGTATTTT. Protein sequence: CASSEYRSTDTQYF.

CDR3 sequence (DNA): TGCAGCGTCGGACAGGGACTCTCCTACGAGCAGTACTTC. Its translation: CSVGQGLSYEQYF. This chain uses TRBV29-1 with TRBJ2-7; 8 bases align to TRBD1. CDR3 size: 13 residues. CDR1 and CDR2 (germline): SQVTM, ANQGSEA. Trimming removed 6 bases from V and 0 bases from J; junction bases left unmatched: 4.

The chain couples TRBV30 to TRBJ2-7; tentative D call: TRBD2 (6 bases). Germline V gene sequence: CDR1 GTSNPN, CDR2 SVGIG (reference sequence). Deletions cut 7 bases from V and 5 bases from J, with 18 bases between. This CDR3 region has 13 residues. CDR3: CAFARGTSHEQYF. Written as DNA, the CDR3 is TGTGCCTTCGCCCGCGGGACCAGCCACGAGCAGTACTTC.

This clone has a single count. This rearrangement joins TRBV5-1 to TRBJ2-1; the D gene is possibly TRBD2 (5 bases). The CDR3 contains 11 residues. CDR1 is SGHRS, CDR2 YFSETQ, per germline. V lost 4 bases, J lost 10 bases, and 9 bases lay in between. CDR3 sequence reads: CASSGEWEQFF. The CDR3 nucleotides are TGCGCCAGCAGCGGGGAGTGGGAGCAGTTCTTC.

This rearrangement joins TRBV7-9 to TRBJ2-2, with D possibly TRBD2 on 6 matching bases. The CDR3 runs 12 residues. Trimming stripped 5 bases from V and 8 bases from J, with 9 bases between. Germline V CDR1 and CDR2: SEHNR, FQNEAQ (reference sequence). The DNA for the CDR3 is TGTGCCAGCAGCCCCCGGGGGGGGGAGCTGTTTTTT. It codes for CASSPRGGELFF.

The rearrangement joins TRBV6-1 to TRBJ2-3, with D possibly being TRBD1 (5 bases). V lost 0 bases to trimming and J lost 3 bases, with 16 bases between them. Germline V gene data show CDR1 as MNHNS and CDR2 as SASEGT. This CDR3 has 17 amino acids. CDR3 sequence: CASSEASVSTGTDTQYF. As DNA, the CDR3 is TGTGCCAGCAGTGAAGCAAGCGTGTCAACAGGAACAGATACGCAGTATTTT.

The chain links TRBV19 to TRBJ1-4; 7 bases map to TRBD1. The CDR3 has 14 amino acids. Looked up from germline, CDR1 is LNHDA and CDR2 is SQIVND (reference sequence). Trimming cost V 7 bases and J 7 bases; bases outside gene matches: 9. The CDR3 here is CASTYRGGSEKLFF. In DNA, the CDR3 is TGTGCCAGTACCTACAGGGGAGGTAGTGAAAAACTGTTTTTT.

The chain is built from TRBV27 and TRBJ1-1; D is uncertain. The CDR3 is 9 residues long. V was shortened by 9 bases and J by 10 bases, with 9 bases between the two germline ends. The germline V gene encodes CDR1 MNHEY and CDR2 SMNVEV (reference sequence). DNA for the CDR3: TGTGCCAGGCGCCCGTCAGCTTTCTTT. It is translated as CARRPSAFF.

This clone was seen just once. This chain connects TRBV5-6 to TRBJ2-3; D might be TRBD2 (6 bases). CDR1 SGHDT and CDR2 YYEEEE come from the germline V gene. This CDR3 comprises 15 residues. Trimming stripped 3 bases from V and 0 bases from J, with 11 bases between. As DNA, the CDR3 is TGTGCCAGCAGCTGGGGCGGGGCTAGCACAGATACGCAGTATTTT. The encoded protein is CASSWGGASTDTQYF.

The chain couples TRBV29-1 to TRBJ1-4; 10 bases are shared with TRBD1. The CDR3 extends over 15 amino acids. Germline V CDR1 and CDR2: SQVTM, ANQGSEA. J lost 7 bases, V lost 3 bases, and 8 bases had no gene match. CDR3 protein: CSVEEPGQGSEKLFF. As DNA, the CDR3 is TGCAGCGTTGAGGAACCGGGACAGGGGAGTGAAAAACTGTTTTTT.

This chain joins TRBV6-5 and TRBJ1-3; D perhaps matches TRBD1 (6 bases). Trimming left V 5 bases short and J 5 bases short, with 16 bases between. The CDR3 spans 15 residues. Per the germline V gene, CDR1 is MNHEY and CDR2 is SVGAGI. The CDR3 loop reads CASSRTGTQRNTIYF. Written as DNA, the CDR3 is TGTGCCAGCAGTCGAACAGGGACCCAAAGAAACACCATATATTTT.

This chain joins TRBV18 and TRBJ2-1; a possible D gene is TRBD1 (6 bases). Germline CDR1 reads KGHSH; CDR2 reads LQKENI. The CDR3 covers 20 residues. Trimming left V 0 bases short and J 3 bases short, with 24 bases between. CDR3 in amino acids: CASSPPRDKDPGTVYNEQFF. CDR3 DNA sequence: TGTGCCAGCTCACCACCTCGGGACAAGGATCCCGGAACGGTCTACAATGAGCAGTTCTTC. The complete variable domain, with remaining parts taken from reference TRBV18 and TRBJ2-1, reads NAGVMQNPRHLVRRRGQEARLRCSPMKGHSHVYWYRQLPEEGLKFMVYLQKENIIDESGMPKERFSAEFPKEGPSILRIQQVVRGDSAAYFCASSPPRDKDPGTVYNEQFFGPGTRLTVL.

The chain employs TRBV11-2 and TRBJ1-1; maybe TRBD1 (6 bases). CDR3 length equals 11 residues. Germline loops: CDR1 SGHAT, CDR2 FQNNGV. Trimming took off 8 bases at V and 2 bases at J, with 6 bases between the two ends. The CDR3 DNA reads TGTGCCAGCGGGGGCAACACTGAAGCTTTCTTT. Translation gives CASGGNTEAFF.

The chain carries TRBV7-2 and TRBJ1-2; tentatively, D is TRBD1 (6 bases). V lost 3 bases and J lost 6, with 11 bases in between. Germline CDR1 and CDR2: SGHTA and FQGNSA. The CDR3 extends over 13 amino acids. CDR3 sequence reads: CASSFGGQDGYTF. The CDR3 coding sequence is TGTGCCAGCAGCTTCGGGGGGCAAGATGGCTACACCTTC. Together with reference TRBV7-2 and TRBJ1-2, the CDR3 gives the full variable domain: GAGVSQSPSNKVTEKGKDVELRCDPISGHTALYWYRQSLGQGLEFLIYFQGNSAPDKSGLPSDRFSAERTGGSVSTLTIQRTQQEDSAVYLCASSFGGQDGYTFGSGTRLTVV.

The chain joins TRBV5-1 to TRBJ1-2; D remains unclear. V dropped 0 bases and J dropped 5 bases, with 5 bases sitting between them. Germline V lookup: CDR1 SGHRS, CDR2 YFSETQ. The CDR3 is 12 amino acids. The CDR3 DNA reads as TGCGCCAGCAGCTTGGAAGAGTATGGCTACACCTTC. Translated, it gives CASSLEEYGYTF.

This clone has only one observation. The chain combines TRBV7-2 with TRBJ2-3, with a possible D match to TRBD1 (6 bases). The CDR3 covers 14 residues. Germline values: CDR1 SGHTA, CDR2 FQGNSA. The V end was cut by 6 bases, the J end by 2 bases, with 12 bases between. The CDR3 DNA is TGTGCCAGCAGTCGAGGGGGAAACACAGATACGCAGTATTTT. Its translation is CASSRGGNTDTQYF.

This chain connects TRBV6-5 to TRBJ2-7, with 10 bases that match TRBD1. Trimming took 2 bases from V and 3 from J; bases not matched to a gene: 7. In germline, CDR1 is MNHEY, CDR2 SVGAGI. The CDR3 length is 16 residues. In DNA, the CDR3 is TGTGCCAGCAGTTACCCGACCGGGACAGGGGACTACGAGCAGTACTTC. Translating gives CASSYPTGTGDYEQYF.

The chain has TRBV29-1 and TRBJ2-6; D possibly corresponds to TRBD2 (6 bases). Germline CDR1 SQVTM, CDR2 ANQGSEA. CDR3 length: 16 residues. The V end was cut by 7 bases, the J end by 3 bases, with 19 bases between. DNA for the CDR3: TGCAGCGCATGGACCTTGGTGCGGGGTGGGGCCAACGTCCTGACTTTC. Its translation is CSAWTLVRGGANVLTF.

The chain joins TRBV30 to TRBJ2-7; 8 nucleotides match TRBD1. J was trimmed by 1 base and V by 3 bases; bases with no gene match: 14. CDR1 GTSNPN and CDR2 SVGIG come from the germline V gene (reference sequence). The CDR3 extends over 17 amino acids. Here the CDR3 DNA reads TGTGCCTGGAGCGTTCTGCGAGGGACAGGCTTATCCTACGAGCAGTACTTC. Encoded protein: CAWSVLRGTGLSYEQYF.

This chain uses TRBV5-1 with TRBJ2-1; possible D gene TRBD2, 5 bases. Germline values: CDR1 SGHRS, CDR2 YFSETQ. The CDR3 spans 13 residues. Between the trimmed V and J ends, which lost 6 bases and 0 bases, there was a span of 7 bases. The CDR3 coding sequence is TGCGCCAGCACAGCGGACTCCTACAATGAGCAGTTCTTC. Its protein is CASTADSYNEQFF. Combining the CDR3 with reference TRBV5-1 and TRBJ2-1 gives the whole variable domain KAGVTQTPRYLIKTRGQQVTLSCSPISGHRSVSWYQQTPGQGLQFLFEYFSETQRNKGNFPGRFSGRQFSNSRSEMNVSTLELGDSALYLCASTADSYNEQFFGPGTRLTVL.

The chain links TRBV9 to TRBJ2-3, with 9 bases identical to TRBD1. CDR3 size: 15 residues. Germline V gives CDR1 SGDLS, CDR2 YYNGEE. The V gene end was trimmed by 5 bases and the J gene end by 4 bases; junction bases not matched to a gene: 8. Here the CDR3 DNA reads TGTGCCAGCAGTATCATGGGACAGGGCGCAGATACGCAGTATTTT. Amino acids: CASSIMGQGADTQYF.

The V and J genes are TRBV5-8 and TRBJ1-5; 11 positions match TRBD1. The junction had 4 bases not matched to a gene; V was cut back by 4 bases and J by 4 bases. CDR3 length: 15 amino acids. Per germline, CDR1 SGHTS and CDR2 YDEGEE. CDR3 bases: TGTGCCAGCAGCAGGGACAGGGGGTATAATCAGCCCCAGCATTTT. Translation: CASSRDRGYNQPQHF.

J is TRBJ1-1 and V is TRBV16; tentative D call: TRBD1 (5 bases). The germline V and J ends were trimmed by 4 bases and 4 bases, with 13 bases remaining between them. Germline CDR1 KGHSY, CDR2 FQNENV. This CDR3 has 14 amino acids. CDR3 DNA sequence: TGTGCCAGCAGCCCGAAACCAGGGTTCACTGAAGCTTTCTTT. Protein product: CASSPKPGFTEAFF.

This clone was counted between two and nine times. V is TRBV5-1 and J is TRBJ1-4; D is unresolved. Germline V gene sequence: CDR1 SGHRS, CDR2 YFSETQ. This CDR3 has 13 residues. The V and J ends lost 4 bases and 7 bases respectively, with 11 bases between them. CDR3 nucleotides: TGCGCCAGCAGCGGCGGAGTAGGTGAAAAACTGTTTTTT. It translates to CASSGGVGEKLFF.

The V gene is TRBV18, the J gene TRBJ2-1, with TRBD1 as a possible D gene (5 bases). The germline V and J ends were trimmed by 2 bases and 9 bases, with 8 bases remaining between them. This CDR3 spans 12 amino acids. Germline values: CDR1 KGHSH, CDR2 LQKENI. The CDR3 protein is CASSPSRVEQFF. The CDR3 DNA follows: TGTGCCAGCTCACCAAGCAGGGTTGAGCAGTTCTTC.

The rearrangement uses TRBV5-1 and TRBJ2-1; 7 positions match TRBD1. There are 14 residues in the CDR3. The germline CDR1 and CDR2 sequences are SGHRS and YFSETQ. Trimming removed 6 bases from V and 7 bases from J; junction bases left unmatched: 10. CDR3 loop: CASTTGQPLNEQFF. The CDR3 DNA reads as TGCGCCAGCACGACGGGACAGCCCTTAAATGAGCAGTTCTTC.